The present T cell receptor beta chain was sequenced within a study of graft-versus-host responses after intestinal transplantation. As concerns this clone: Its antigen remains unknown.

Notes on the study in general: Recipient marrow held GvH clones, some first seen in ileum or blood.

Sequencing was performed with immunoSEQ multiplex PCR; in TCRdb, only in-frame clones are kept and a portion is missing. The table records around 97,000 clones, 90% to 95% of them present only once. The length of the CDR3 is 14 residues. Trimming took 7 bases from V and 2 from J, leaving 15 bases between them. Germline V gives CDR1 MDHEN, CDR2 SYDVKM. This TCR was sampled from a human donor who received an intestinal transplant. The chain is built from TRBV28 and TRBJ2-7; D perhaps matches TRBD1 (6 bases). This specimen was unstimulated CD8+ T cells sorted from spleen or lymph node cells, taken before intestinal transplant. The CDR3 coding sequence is TGTGCCAGCAAGCAGGACAGCCCCACCTACGAGCAGTACTTC. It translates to CASKQDSPTYEQYF.